The clone carrying this TCR beta chain showed up many times. TCR beta CDR3 regions were amplified from RNA transcripts. HTBI primers were used in a first-round RT-PCR, which preceded a second-round multiplex PCR. TCRdb re-derived calls from the multiplex PCR reads in MiXCR, one entry per CDR3 protein. Here the sample spans 300,000 to 400,000 distinct CDR3 sequences, under 20% being singletons. This sample stems from a study of Graves' ophthalmopathy and Graves' hyperthyroidism. V shed 2 bases and J shed 0 bases, with 10 bases lying between them. The length of the CDR3 is 14 residues. Germline loops: CDR1 GTSNPN, CDR2 SVGIG (reference sequence).

V and J are TRBV30 and TRBJ1-1; no clear D. The sample was peripheral blood. The receptor was isolated from an adult man with Graves' ophthalmopathy. The CDR3 nucleotides read TGTGCCTGGAGTCGCCAGGCCCTGAACACTGAAGCTTTCTTT. Its protein is CAWSRQALNTEAFF.